These 9 T cell receptor beta chains were all obtained from the same sample, sequenced in a study of cytomegalovirus exposure and HLA in healthy donors. Primers for the PCR totalled 60 Vbeta and 13 Jbeta. Assay used: immunoSEQ multiplex PCR; TCRdb lists only in-frame clones, some missing. The table has about 120,000 clones, roughly 82% seen once. Sequenced input: PBMCs. All receptors come from a woman in her forties in good health and CMV-seropositive.

The chain carries TRBV5-5 and TRBJ2-1; weak D call: TRBD1 (5 bases). Trimming shortened V by 0 bases and J by 5 bases, and 6 bases separated the two germline ends. The CDR3 totals 13 residues. CDR1 is SGHKS, CDR2 YYEKEE, per germline (reference sequence). The CDR3 bases are TGTGCCAGCAGCTTGGTGGACAACAATGAGCAGTTCTTC. It is translated as CASSLVDNNEQFF.

The rearrangement links TRBV6-1 to TRBJ2-7; D perhaps matches TRBD1 (5 bases). Germline V gene sequence: CDR1 MNHNS, CDR2 SASEGT. Trimming stripped 3 bases from V and 0 bases from J, with 6 bases between. The CDR3 is 13 amino acids. The CDR3 sequence: CASSDRDSYEQYF. CDR3 nucleotide sequence: TGTGCCAGCAGTGACAGGGACTCCTACGAGCAGTACTTC.

The V gene is TRBV11-1, the J gene TRBJ2-7, with 10 bases that match TRBD2. Germline CDR1 and CDR2: SGHAT and FQDESV (reference sequence). The ends lost 5 bases at V and 7 bases at J; junction bases unmatched: 11. CDR3 size: 15 residues. DNA for the CDR3: TGTGCCAGCAGCCGCCCCGGGGGAGCGGGAGGGGAGCAGTACTTC. It encodes CASSRPGGAGGEQYF.

The chain uses TRBV9 and TRBJ2-3, with 8 positions matching TRBD2. The CDR3 covers 17 residues. After removal of 4 bases from V and 5 bases from J, the junction contained 15 bases not matched to a gene. Germline values: CDR1 SGDLS, CDR2 YYNGEE. For the CDR3, the DNA is TGTGCCAGCAGCCCCCTCATCGCCGGGGGGGGGCAAGATACGCAGTATTTT. Translating gives CASSPLIAGGGQDTQYF.

The rearrangement links TRBV7-3 to TRBJ1-2, with D tentatively TRBD1 (5 bases). The CDR3 totals 13 residues. Trimming pared 5 bases from V and 2 bases from J, leaving 9 bases between. The germline CDR1 and CDR2 sequences are SGHTA and FQGTGA. Here the CDR3 reads CASSPSGNYGYTF. CDR3 sequence (DNA): TGTGCCAGCAGCCCTTCAGGGAACTATGGCTACACCTTC.

The J gene is TRBJ2-7, the V gene TRBV7-9, with D possibly TRBD1 on 5 matching bases. CDR1 and CDR2 from the germline V gene are SEHNR and FQNEAQ (reference sequence). CDR3 length: 13 residues. Trimming stripped 5 bases from V and 2 bases from J, with 10 bases between. The CDR3 reads CASSPLGAYEQYF. The CDR3 DNA sequence: TGTGCCAGCAGCCCATTAGGGGCCTACGAGCAGTACTTC. The full variable domain, rest sourced from reference TRBV7-9 and TRBJ2-7, is DTGVSQNPRHKITKRGQNVTFRCDPISEHNRLYWYRQTLGQGPEFLTYFQNEAQLEKSRLLSDRFSAERPKGSFSTLEIQRTEQGDSAMYLCASSPLGAYEQYFGPGTRLTVT.

This clone came up a few times. V is TRBV4-2 and J is TRBJ2-3; 10 nucleotides line up with TRBD2. The V and J ends lost 1 base and 1 base, in that order; junction bases with no gene match: 5. Germline V gives CDR1 LGHNA, CDR2 YNFKEQ. The CDR3 is 17 residues long. Here the CDR3 DNA reads TGTGCCAGCAGCCAAGGGCTAGCGGGAGCCGGCACAGATACGCAGTATTTT. As protein: CASSQGLAGAGTDTQYF.

There are a few counts of this clone. This chain uses TRBV6-4 with TRBJ2-5; 10 bases line up with TRBD2. V lost 4 bases and J lost 1; bases outside the gene matches: 3. Germline CDR1 is MRHNA and CDR2 is SNTAGT. The CDR3 loop spans 15 amino acids. The CDR3 DNA follows: TGTGCCAGCAGTGTTTCTAGCGGGGGCCAAGAGACCCAGTACTTC. Protein product: CASSVSSGGQETQYF.

This clone has just a few counts. The V and J genes are TRBV9 and TRBJ1-5; tentative D call: TRBD1 (5 bases). The V end lost 4 bases, the J end lost 9 bases, and 17 bases lay between the germline ends. The CDR3 is 14 residues long. Germline V gives CDR1 SGDLS, CDR2 YYNGEE. CDR3 loop: CASSPGEGIRPQHF. DNA of the CDR3: TGTGCCAGCAGCCCGGGGGAGGGAATACGGCCCCAGCATTTT.